Each of the 17 T cell receptor beta chains below was sequenced from the same sample in a study of naive and memory T cell subsets. The SP2 primer and nested alpha and beta constant region primers amplified ligated cDNA in four rounds. TCRdb processed the UMI-ligation and nested PCR reads anew with MiXCR; each CDR3 protein has one entry. This table holds 35,000 to 40,000 distinct CDR3 sequences, 8% to 13% found once. The treatment denotes: skin biopsy from PPD injection site in Mantoux-positive individual. The library had UMIs added by 3' ligation of an oligonucleotide to TCR cDNA. The starting material was skin, obtained from a tuberculin skin test site. These receptors were taken from an adult in good health.

This clonotype was seen more than once but under ten times. This chain connects TRBV29-1 to TRBJ1-1; 7 nucleotides align to TRBD1. Germline values: CDR1 SQVTM, CDR2 ANQGSEA. The CDR3 contains 15 residues. The trim removed 3 bases at V and 0 bases at J, leaving 7 bases unmatched. The CDR3 region has the DNA TGCAGCGTTGATAATAGAGGGGGCCTGAACACTGAAGCTTTCTTT. Amino acids: CSVDNRGGLNTEAFF.

This clonotype was seen ten or more times. The chain employs TRBV15 and TRBJ1-2, with TRBD1 matching over 9 bases. Germline CDR1 and CDR2: LNHNV and YYDKDF (reference sequence). This CDR3 region has 19 residues. V shed 0 bases and J 8 bases; nucleotides not matched to a gene: 19. CDR3 sequence reads: CATSRDLGQGRLRSGGYTF. In nucleotides, the CDR3 is TGTGCCACCAGCAGAGATTTGGGACAGGGAAGACTAAGGTCCGGCGGCTACACCTTC.

This clonotype was seen a handful of times. As DNA, the CDR3 is TGCAGCGTTACTGAGGGGACACTAGATCAGCCCCAGCATTTT. This codes for CSVTEGTLDQPQHF. The genes are TRBV29-1 and TRBJ1-5; perhaps TRBD1 as D (6 bases). V lost 5 bases and J lost 5, with 16 bases in between. Germline V CDR1 and CDR2: SQVTM, ANQGSEA. This CDR3 region has 14 residues.

This clonotype was found a few times. V is TRBV30 and J is TRBJ2-7, with D tentatively TRBD1 or TRBD2 (5 bases each). V gave up 4 bases and J gave up 3 bases, with 10 bases separating them. The CDR3 spans 12 residues. Germline CDR1 is GTSNPN and CDR2 is SVGIG (reference sequence). CDR3 residues: CAWKTGGYEQYF. The CDR3 DNA is TGTGCCTGGAAAACAGGAGGCTACGAGCAGTACTTC. Based on the CDR3 plus reference TRBV30 and TRBJ2-7, the full variable domain is SQTIHQWPATLVQPVGSPLSLECTVEGTSNPNLYWYRQAAGRGLQLLFYSVGIGQISSEVPQNLSASRPQDRQFILSSKKLLLSDSGFYLCAWKTGGYEQYFGPGTRLTVT.

This clonotype was observed many times. The V gene is TRBV10-3, the J gene TRBJ2-7; 7 bases match TRBD2. After removal of 8 bases from V and 2 bases from J, the junction contained 3 bases not matched to a gene. Germline V gene lookup returns CDR1 ENHRY and CDR2 SYGVKD. This CDR3 is 12 amino acids long. The CDR3 nucleotides are TGTGCCATCGGGGGGGTGGCCTACGAGCAGTACTTC. Translated: CAIGGVAYEQYF.

This clonotype ranks as medium-sized. The chain couples TRBV20-1 to TRBJ2-7; D is uncertain. The germline V gene encodes CDR1 DFQATT and CDR2 SNEGSKA (reference sequence). Trimming cost V 0 bases and J 2 bases, with 8 bases left between them. The CDR3 runs to 13 residues. CDR3 coding DNA: TGCAGTGCTAGAGAAAGGCAGACCTACGAGCAGTACTTC. Translation: CSARERQTYEQYF.

The chain couples TRBV7-3 to TRBJ2-5; the D is unclear. The CDR3 has 13 amino acids. Germline V CDR1 and CDR2: SGHTA, FQGTGA. V lost 5 bases, J lost 1 base, and 8 bases lay in between. DNA of the CDR3: TGTGCCAGCAGCCCCCAGGTCCAAGAGACCCAGTACTTC. Translated, it gives CASSPQVQETQYF.

The genes are TRBV7-8 and TRBJ1-1; D perhaps matches TRBD1 (6 bases). Trimming left V 2 bases short and J 5 bases short, with 12 bases between. The CDR3 runs 14 residues. Germline CDR1 reads SGHVS; CDR2 reads FQNEAQ. CDR3 loop: CASSLNTGYTEAFF. CDR3 DNA: TGTGCCAGCAGCTTAAATACAGGGTATACTGAAGCTTTCTTT.

This clonotype was counted many times. The chain carries TRBV29-1 and TRBJ1-1; weak D call: TRBD1 (6 bases). Germline CDR1 is SQVTM and CDR2 is ANQGSEA. Trimming stripped 8 bases from V and 5 bases from J, with 18 bases between. The CDR3 has 13 amino acids. The CDR3 loop reads CSSETGLSTEAFF. DNA of the CDR3: TGCAGCTCTGAAACAGGGTTAAGTACTGAAGCTTTCTTT.

This clonotype was found many times. The chain combines TRBV5-1 with TRBJ2-7; 9 bases map to TRBD1. CDR1 and CDR2 (germline): SGHRS, YFSETQ. The V and J ends lost 4 bases and 0 bases, in that order; junction bases with no gene match: 5. The CDR3 extends over 15 amino acids. The CDR3 spells CASSPRDRVSYEQYF. The CDR3 DNA reads as TGCGCCAGCAGCCCCCGGGACAGGGTCTCCTACGAGCAGTACTTC.

This clonotype was counted many times. CDR3 residues: CASSLRRGSSYEQYF. The CDR3 nucleotides read TGTGCCAGCAGTTTACGTCGGGGGAGCTCCTACGAGCAGTACTTC. The rearrangement links TRBV27 to TRBJ2-7; possible D gene TRBD2, 6 bases. The germline CDR1 and CDR2 sequences are MNHEY and SMNVEV (reference sequence). The CDR3 loop spans 15 amino acids. The germline V and J ends were trimmed by 2 bases and 0 bases, with 11 bases remaining between them.

This clonotype was found many times. The chain has TRBV7-2 and TRBJ1-1; TRBD1 is a possible D gene (5 bases). CDR1 and CDR2 (germline): SGHTA, FQGNSA. Deletions cut 0 bases from V and 6 bases from J, with 11 bases between. This CDR3 comprises 14 residues. This CDR3 is CASSLALGVSEAFF. The CDR3 nucleotides are TGTGCCAGCAGCTTAGCGTTGGGGGTTTCTGAAGCTTTCTTT.

This clonotype has only a few counts. The rearrangement joins TRBV7-9 to TRBJ2-5; perhaps TRBD1 as D (5 bases). The CDR3 runs 14 residues. Trimming left V 5 bases short and J 1 base short, with 11 bases between. CDR1 and CDR2 from the germline V gene are SEHNR and FQNEAQ (reference sequence). Here the CDR3 DNA reads TGTGCCAGCAGCGGAGACAGAACCCAAGAGACCCAGTACTTC. This codes for CASSGDRTQETQYF.

The chain employs TRBV11-1 and TRBJ2-1; TRBD2 matches 13 bases. The CDR3 contains 20 residues. V lost 3 bases and J lost 1; bases outside the gene matches: 12. Germline loops: CDR1 SGHAT, CDR2 FQDESV (reference sequence). The CDR3 reads CASSFPVGTSGITSYNEQFF. CDR3 coding DNA: TGTGCCAGCAGCTTTCCCGTAGGGACTAGCGGGATTACTTCCTACAATGAGCAGTTCTTC.

This clonotype was found a few times. The rearrangement links TRBV7-9 to TRBJ2-2; weak D call: TRBD2 (5 bases). The CDR3 is made up of 13 amino acids. Deletions cut 3 bases from V and 6 bases from J, with 8 bases between. Germline V lookup: CDR1 SEHNR, CDR2 FQNEAQ (reference sequence). The CDR3 nucleotides read TGTGCCAGCAGCTTTCGGGATGCCGGGGAGCTGTTTTTT. Amino acids: CASSFRDAGELFF.

There are many counts of this clonotype. V gene TRBV12-3 or TRBV12-4 combines with J gene TRBJ2-1; 11 nucleotides match TRBD2. This CDR3 comprises 15 residues. J gave up 4 bases and V 5 bases, and 4 bases lay outside the gene matches. The CDR3 DNA follows: TGTGCCAGCAGTCCACTAGCGGGAGATTACAATGAGCAGTTCTTC. It yields the protein CASSPLAGDYNEQFF.

This clonotype came up many times. The gene calls are TRBV2 and TRBJ1-1; 8 bases are a match to TRBD1. Unmatched junction bases numbered 6, after V lost 5 bases and J lost 4 bases. Germline V lookup: CDR1 SNHLY, CDR2 FYNNEI. CDR3 length: 14 residues. The CDR3, as DNA: TGTGCCAGCAGTTGGACAGGGTATGCCACTGAAGCTTTCTTT. It yields the protein CASSWTGYATEAFF.